Shown below are 19 T cell receptor beta chains from a single sample sequenced in a study of T cell repertoires in cytomegalovirus infection. Using its own MiXCR run on the reads, TCRdb lists one record per CDR3 protein. In the table there are fewer than 650,000 distinct CDR3 sequences, approximately 40% of which are singletons. These TCRs' antigens remain unknown. The material sequenced was cultured PBMCs, taken from culture after CMV antigen stimulation. These receptors came from a human donor in good health (CMV status not recorded). Some clones in this sample may be carry-over from other donors' samples.

The rearrangement joins TRBV10-3 to TRBJ1-5, with D uncertain. V lost 2 bases and J lost 5, with 7 bases in between. CDR3 length: 13 residues. CDR1 ENHRY and CDR2 SYGVKD come from the germline V gene. The CDR3 sequence: CAISEGRDQPQHF. In DNA form, the CDR3 reads TGTGCCATCAGTGAGGGGAGAGATCAGCCCCAGCATTTT.

This clonotype has a handful of counts. V and J are TRBV7-6 and TRBJ1-1; maybe TRBD1 (6 bases). CDR3 length equals 13 residues. V was clipped by 3 bases and J by 4 bases, with 9 bases between them. Looked up from germline, CDR1 is SGHVS and CDR2 is FNYEAQ. CDR3 in amino acids: CASSFTGSTEAFF. DNA of the CDR3: TGTGCCAGCAGCTTCACAGGGTCCACTGAAGCTTTCTTT.

The genes are TRBV10-3 and TRBJ2-7; 8 nucleotides agree with TRBD1. In germline, CDR1 is ENHRY, CDR2 SYGVKD. This CDR3 has 13 amino acids. V gave up 4 bases and J gave up 5 bases; unmatched junction bases: 4. The CDR3 nucleotides read TGTGCCATCAGTGGGGGGACAGGAGACGAGCAGTACTTC. As protein: CAISGGTGDEQYF.

V usage is TRBV4-1 and J usage is TRBJ2-1, with no clear D. CDR3 length equals 14 residues. V was clipped by 6 bases and J by 0 bases, with 9 bases between them. The germline V gene encodes CDR1 MGHRA and CDR2 YSYEKL. CDR3 DNA sequence: TGCGCCAGCAGAGAGTGGGGCTCCTACAATGAGCAGTTCTTC. It specifies CASREWGSYNEQFF.

This clonotype has ten or more counts. V gene TRBV7-2 combines with J gene TRBJ1-3; D possibly corresponds to TRBD1 (5 bases). Germline loops: CDR1 SGHTA, CDR2 FQGNSA. The CDR3 is made up of 15 amino acids. The germline V and J ends were trimmed by 4 bases and 0 bases, with 10 bases remaining between them. CDR3 loop: CASSWEGNSGNTIYF. The CDR3 bases are TGTGCCAGCAGCTGGGAGGGGAACTCTGGAAACACCATATATTTT.

V usage is TRBV20-1 and J usage is TRBJ2-3; TRBD1 or TRBD2 may be the D gene (5 bases each). The CDR3 is 13 amino acids. The V end was cut by 6 bases, the J end by 5 bases, with 15 bases between. Germline CDR1 reads DFQATT; CDR2 reads SNEGSKA (reference sequence). The DNA for the CDR3 is TGCAGTGCCTCGCGTGGGGGTGGAGATACGCAGTATTTT. Translation gives CSASRGGGDTQYF.

The J gene is TRBJ1-2, the V gene TRBV27, with D hard to call. This CDR3 region has 15 residues. Germline V lookup: CDR1 MNHEY, CDR2 SMNVEV (reference sequence). Trimming took off 4 bases at V and 4 bases at J, with 16 bases between the two ends. The CDR3 DNA reads as TGTGCCAGCAGTTCCCTACCGACGGGTAGCTATGGCTACACCTTC. Amino acids: CASSSLPTGSYGYTF.

The gene calls are TRBV12-3 or TRBV12-4 and TRBJ1-3; 9 positions match TRBD1. This CDR3 is built from 12 residues. J lost 8 bases, V lost 8 bases, and 4 bases had no gene match. Here the CDR3 reads CASGDRVDTIYF. The DNA of the CDR3 is TGTGCCAGCGGGGACAGGGTGGACACCATATATTTT.

The chain uses TRBV27 and TRBJ2-1; TRBD2 agrees at 7 bases. V lost 3 bases to trimming and J lost 13 bases; unmatched junction nucleotides: 12. The CDR3 covers 14 residues. CDR1 is MNHEY and CDR2 is SMNVEV in the germline V gene (reference sequence). CDR3 in amino acids: CASSFHTTSFKQFF. DNA of the CDR3: TGTGCCAGCAGTTTCCACACGACTAGCTTTAAACAGTTCTTC.

The sample holds one count of this clonotype. The J gene is TRBJ2-5, the V gene TRBV7-2; 8 bases are a match to TRBD1. CDR1 and CDR2 (germline): SGHTA, FQGNSA. The length of the CDR3 is 13 residues. V trimming: 5 bases; J trimming: 3 bases; junction bases outside the gene matches: 2. DNA of the CDR3: TGTGCCAGCAGCCGGGGACAGGAAGAGACCCAGTACTTC. It specifies CASSRGQEETQYF.

The J gene is TRBJ2-2, the V gene TRBV4-3, with TRBD2 identical over 9 bases. The V segment lost 5 bases and the J segment 3 bases; nucleotides outside the gene matches: 7. Germline CDR1 and CDR2: LGHNA and YSLEER. The CDR3 has 16 residues. The CDR3 nucleotides are TGCGCCAGCAGCAAAGGGCGGGAGGGCCACACCGGGGAGCTGTTTTTT. This gives the protein CASSKGREGHTGELFF.

The rearrangement links TRBV27 to TRBJ2-5, with D tentatively TRBD1 or TRBD2 (6 bases each). Trimming stripped 2 bases from V and 3 bases from J, with 22 bases between. This CDR3 has 18 residues. Germline V gives CDR1 MNHEY, CDR2 SMNVEV (reference sequence). Here the CDR3 reads CASSLGRNRGAEKETQYF. The CDR3 DNA reads TGTGCCAGCAGTTTAGGACGGAATAGGGGGGCCGAGAAAGAGACCCAGTACTTC.

The chain employs TRBV19 and TRBJ2-5; D remains ambiguous. The V gene's germline CDR1 is LNHDA and CDR2 SQIVND (reference sequence). The CDR3 totals 13 residues. V was shortened by 4 bases and J by 5 bases, with 11 bases between the two germline ends. The CDR3 spells CASSTRSLETQYF. The CDR3 nucleotides read TGTGCCAGTAGTACCCGCTCCCTGGAGACCCAGTACTTC.

The genes are TRBV5-4 and TRBJ2-7; 9 nucleotides line up with TRBD1. Germline loops: CDR1 SGHNT, CDR2 YYREEE (reference sequence). The CDR3 spans 14 residues. J lost 3 bases, V lost 5 bases, and 6 bases had no gene match. The CDR3 DNA sequence: TGTGCCAGCAGTGCCGGGACAGGGCTCTACGAGCAGTACTTC. It specifies CASSAGTGLYEQYF.

The chain links TRBV7-9 to TRBJ2-5, with D possibly TRBD1 on 6 matching bases. The CDR3 contains 14 residues. CDR1 SEHNR and CDR2 FQNEAQ come from the germline V gene (reference sequence). Trimming removed 3 bases from V and 5 bases from J, with 13 bases in between. The CDR3 is CASSLRQVSETQYF. The CDR3 DNA sequence: TGTGCCAGCAGCTTGAGACAGGTCTCGGAGACCCAGTACTTC.

There are many counts of this clonotype. The chain joins TRBV6-1 to TRBJ2-7; D is perhaps TRBD1 (5 bases). CDR1 MNHNS and CDR2 SASEGT come from the germline V gene. CDR3 length: 12 residues. Trimming took off 2 bases at V and 3 bases at J, with 5 bases between the two ends. In nucleotides, the CDR3 is TGTGCCAGCAGTGAACAGGGCTACGAGCAGTACTTC. Translating gives CASSEQGYEQYF.

This clonotype was counted only a few times. For the CDR3, the DNA is TGTGCCAGCGGCCCCCCCGGGACAAAAGGCTACGAGCAGTACTTC. As protein: CASGPPGTKGYEQYF. The rearrangement links TRBV27 to TRBJ2-7; tentatively, D is TRBD1 (6 bases). The germline V gene encodes CDR1 MNHEY and CDR2 SMNVEV (reference sequence). This CDR3 comprises 15 residues. V lost 8 bases and J 3 bases, leaving 20 bases between the germline ends.

The chain is built from TRBV19 and TRBJ1-5; 9 bases match TRBD1. The CDR3 contains 18 residues. Looked up from germline, CDR1 is LNHDA and CDR2 is SQIVND (reference sequence). With V trimmed by 5 bases and J by 2 bases, 13 bases remained unmatched. CDR3 DNA sequence: TGTGCCAGTAGTCTTGGGACAGGGTATTTGGGGGGCAATCAGCCCCAGCATTTT. Its translation: CASSLGTGYLGGNQPQHF.

This chain joins TRBV14 and TRBJ1-1, with D possibly matching TRBD1 (5 bases). With 4 bases removed from V and 6 bases from J, the gap between germline ends came to 12 bases. CDR1 is SGHDN, CDR2 FVKESK, per germline. CDR3 length: 13 amino acids. The CDR3 spells CASSPFQGAEAFF. The CDR3 nucleotides are TGTGCCAGCAGCCCGTTTCAAGGGGCTGAAGCTTTCTTT.